Sequencing of this T cell receptor beta chain was carried out in a study of T cell responses to AZD1222 COVID-19 vaccine (dated by TCRdb to about 2021). Some background on the complete study: AZD1222 recipients given second doses at about 4 weeks or at about 12 weeks were pooled, since spike-specific TCR depth and breadth were not found to differ between the two schedules. Trial participants were enrolled into age subgroups of 18-55, 56-69 and 70-plus years, which contained about 150, 27 and 61 TCR-sequenced participants, respectively. TCR sequencing was performed for about 250 trial participants, of whom around 200 were given two doses of AZD1222 and roughly 25 were given two doses of MenACWY control vaccine. Broader findings and caveats from the paper: The vaccine-associated CD4 TCRs covered the entire spike protein, and the dominant responses fell in regions 160-218 and 743-854. Most participants were white British and females outnumbered males, and the authors suggested that clonal diversity may have been underestimated. A significant rise in spike-specific TCR breadth and depth was observed after two AZD1222 doses relative to day 0 and relative to MenACWY recipients. Conclusions about previously exposed vaccinees are limited because only six or seven AZD1222 recipients were SARS-CoV-2 seropositive at baseline. Because no day 14 peak-response samples were available, the repertoires could be characterized only after the peak T cell response. Reportedly, close to half of the unique spike-specific TCRs recognized epitopes lying outside the regions that are mutated in the B.1.351 and B.1.1.7 variants. In the small 56-69-year group, the increase in depth fell short of significance, most likely because of low power.

About this clone itself: Its antigen is still unknown. Base qualities are not at hand, and no much larger clone is one base apart.

Sample time point, as interpreted from the label and publication: baseline before first vaccination. Vaccinee samples came from UK trials COV001 and COV002, including a single-blind randomized controlled phase 2/3 trial of AZD1222 (ChAdOx1 nCoV-19) in healthy adults. For TCRbeta chain sequencing, PBMC samples were collected from trial participants at day 0 and at day 28 after the second dose. The CDR3 regions of human TCRbeta chains were subjected to immunosequencing. Turning to the authors' computational methods: TCRs in the repertoires were compared against a reference library of SARS-CoV-2-specific TCRs that had been generated with the MIRA antigen-specificity platform. Breadth was defined as the fraction of unique TCRs that were SARS-CoV-2-associated, and depth was defined as the fraction of total T cells that were SARS-CoV-2-associated. Using the MIRA data, each spike-specific TCR was assigned both to the spike region to which the TCR was reactive and to a CD4 or CD8 class. Log10-transformed breadth and depth values were compared by one-way ANOVA with Sidak's multiple comparisons tests. This immuneACCESS table, as held by TCRdb, lists in-frame sequences with V and J called but not all clones. Of the missing ones, under half trace to an unresolved V gene in checked studies; the others have no known cause. V, J and clone size are taken as reported in that table, and D and trimming were inferred from the DNA itself. This sample is represented by 150,000 or so clones; 90% of them were singletons. The ten largest clones add up to approximately 17% of the sample.

Deletion took 1 base off V and 9 bases off J, with a span of 17 bases between the germline ends. The CDR3 spans 15 residues, from the cysteine through the phenylalanine. The only DNA kept is the CDR3, 45 bases in frame from the first base. CDR1 and CDR2 were assigned from the germline V gene as KGHDR and SFDVKD. The chain joins TRBV24-1 to TRBJ1-2, with the D gene not confidently named. The sequence was obtained from an adult in good health. The sample here was peripheral blood, taken on day 0 of AZD1222 vaccination. The DNA sequence is TGTGCCACCAGTGATTTAAATGAGGGTCGGAGGCGCTACACCTTC. This sequence encodes CATSDLNEGRRRYTF.